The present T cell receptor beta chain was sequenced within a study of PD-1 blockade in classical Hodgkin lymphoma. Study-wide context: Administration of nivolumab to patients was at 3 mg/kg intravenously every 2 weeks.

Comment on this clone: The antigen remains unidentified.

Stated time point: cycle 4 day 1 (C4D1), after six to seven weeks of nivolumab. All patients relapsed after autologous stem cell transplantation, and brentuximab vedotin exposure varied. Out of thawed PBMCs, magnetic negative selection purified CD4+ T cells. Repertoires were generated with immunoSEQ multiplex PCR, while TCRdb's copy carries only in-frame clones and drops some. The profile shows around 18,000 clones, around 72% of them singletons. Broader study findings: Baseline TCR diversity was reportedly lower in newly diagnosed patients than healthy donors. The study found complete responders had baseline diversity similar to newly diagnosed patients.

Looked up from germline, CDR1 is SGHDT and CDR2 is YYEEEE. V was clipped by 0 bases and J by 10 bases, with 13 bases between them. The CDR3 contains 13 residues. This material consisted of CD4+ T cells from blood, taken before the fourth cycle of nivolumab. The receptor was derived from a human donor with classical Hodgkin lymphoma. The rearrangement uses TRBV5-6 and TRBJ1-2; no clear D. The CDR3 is CASSLGSTDFYTF. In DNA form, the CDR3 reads TGTGCCAGCAGCTTGGGTAGTACCGATTTCTACACCTTC.